These 15 T cell receptor beta chains were sequenced from one sample in a study of blood T cells in healthy people across ages. Sample-barcoded 5' priming and a J-beta primer mix drove a second PCR of 7 to 11 cycles. TCRdb used MiXCR to reprocess the 5' RACE reads, holding one entry per CDR3 protein. The top ten hold approximately 4% of the sample, which has 780,000 or so distinct CDR3 sequences, just under 25% seen once. The data were also submitted as part of a second study, on T cells of mothers and their children.

Sequenced sample: blood. These receptors all come from a boy aged 10-17 years in good health.

This clonotype was seen a few times. The V gene is TRBV29-1, the J gene TRBJ1-5, with D possibly being TRBD1 (6 bases). Trimming cost V 4 bases and J 3 bases, with 10 bases left between them. The CDR3 extends over 13 amino acids. Looked up from germline, CDR1 is SQVTM and CDR2 is ANQGSEA. The CDR3 DNA reads as TGCAGCGTTGCGTGGGACACCAATCAGCCCCAGCATTTT. Amino acids: CSVAWDTNQPQHF.

CDR3: CASSLGDGSYGYTF. The DNA of the CDR3 is TGCGCCAGCAGCCTGGGTGACGGATCCTATGGCTACACCTTC. The chain has TRBV5-1 and TRBJ1-2; unclear D gene. V lost 4 bases to trimming and J lost 4 bases, with 14 bases between them. The CDR3 has 14 residues. The germline V gene has CDR1 SGHRS and CDR2 YFSETQ.

Written as DNA, the CDR3 is TGCAGCGTTGACCCAAGGGGCATGAACACTGAAGCTTTCTTT. Its translation is CSVDPRGMNTEAFF. The genes are TRBV29-1 and TRBJ1-1; tentative D call: TRBD1 (5 bases). V gave up 3 bases and J gave up 0 bases, with 11 bases separating them. Germline values: CDR1 SQVTM, CDR2 ANQGSEA. The CDR3 is made up of 14 amino acids. The complete variable domain, with remaining parts taken from reference TRBV29-1 and TRBJ1-1, reads SAVISQKPSRDICQRGTSLTIQCQVDSQVTMMFWYRQQPGQSLTLIATANQGSEATYESGFVIDKFPISRPNLTFSTLTVSNMSPEDSSIYLCSVDPRGMNTEAFFGQGTRLTVV.

The rearrangement links TRBV18 to TRBJ2-6; D unresolved. Trimming shortened V by 2 bases and J by 2 bases, and 4 bases separated the two germline ends. CDR1 is KGHSH, CDR2 LQKENI, per germline. CDR3 size: 14 residues. The CDR3 protein is CASSPVTGANVLTF. Here the CDR3 DNA reads TGTGCCAGCTCACCAGTCACTGGGGCCAACGTCCTGACTTTC.

A word on this clonotype: An end of the junction does not agree with germline; a read error may underlie this. The gene calls are TRBV7-2 and TRBJ2-5; 11 nucleotides line up with TRBD2. CDR1 and CDR2 from the germline V gene are SGHTA and FQGNSA. The CDR3 covers 15 residues. Written as DNA, the CDR3 is TGTGCCGGCAGCGCAGGACTAGCGGGCGGGAAGACCCAGTACTTC. Its protein is CAGSAGLAGGKTQYF.

The gene calls are TRBV4-1 and TRBJ2-2; no definite D call. V was cut by 0 bases and J by 3 bases, with 14 bases left in between. Germline V gives CDR1 MGHRA, CDR2 YSYEKL. The CDR3 covers 17 residues. The CDR3 nucleotides read TGCGCCAGCAGCCAAGATCCGTTAGGTGGGGACACCGGGGAGCTGTTTTTT. It encodes CASSQDPLGGDTGELFF.

This sequence joins TRBV29-1 and TRBJ1-4; D not certain. The V gene's germline CDR1 is SQVTM and CDR2 ANQGSEA. The CDR3 is 12 amino acids. V lost 2 bases and J lost 5, with 6 bases in between. CDR3 amino acids: CSVEFGNEKLFF. The CDR3 DNA sequence: TGCAGCGTTGAATTCGGGAATGAAAAACTGTTTTTT.

The chain carries TRBV7-2 and TRBJ2-3; D may be TRBD1 or TRBD2 (5 bases each). Looked up from germline, CDR1 is SGHTA and CDR2 is FQGNSA. Trimming removed 4 bases from V and 2 bases from J, with 10 bases in between. The CDR3 contains 14 residues. In DNA, the CDR3 is TGTGCCAGCAGCTCGGGGCCGTACACAGATACGCAGTATTTT. It yields the protein CASSSGPYTDTQYF.

There are a few counts of this clonotype. The CDR3 region has the DNA TGTGCCAGCGCCGGGCCGGGATCCCAAGAGACCCAGTACTTC. Its protein product is CASAGPGSQETQYF. The chain uses TRBV28 and TRBJ2-1, with D tentatively TRBD2 (5 bases). The J call is uncertain, as TRBJ2-5 better fits the DNA end. The CDR3 contains 14 residues. From germline, CDR1 is MDHEN and CDR2 SYDVKM.

The V call is TRBV3-1, the J call TRBJ2-5, with D possibly being TRBD1 (5 bases). Germline assignment: CDR1 LGHDT and CDR2 YNNKEL (reference sequence). Trimming left V 8 bases short and J 4 bases short, with 11 bases between. CDR3 length: 12 residues. The DNA for the CDR3 is TGTGCCAGCGCCCAGACAGCAGAGACCCAGTACTTC. The encoded protein is CASAQTAETQYF.

This clonotype was seen a handful of times. The V gene is TRBV2, the J gene TRBJ2-7; D gene uncertain. V was cut by 3 bases and J by 6 bases, with 9 bases left in between. This CDR3 spans 12 amino acids. Germline V gives CDR1 SNHLY, CDR2 FYNNEI. In nucleotides, the CDR3 is TGTGCCAGCAGTGATTCAACTGCCGAGCAGTACTTC. Translation gives CASSDSTAEQYF.

As for this clonotype: Its ends do not fully match the called genes, so a read error is possible. V usage is TRBV6-1 and J usage is TRBJ1-2; D is possibly TRBD1 (6 bases). The germline gives CDR1 MNHNS, CDR2 SASEGT. The length of the CDR3 is 17 residues. The CDR3 region is CASNLTPTGVPGYGYTF. CDR3 in DNA: TGCGCCAGCAACTTGACCCCGACAGGAGTCCCTGGCTATGGCTACACCTTC.

The chain is built from TRBV5-6 and TRBJ1-4; possibly TRBD1 for D (5 bases). Germline CDR1 is SGHDT and CDR2 is YYEEEE. The CDR3 length is 13 residues. The V end was cut by 1 base, the J end by 8 bases, with 9 bases between. CDR3 in amino acids: CASSLSGKEKLFF. CDR3 bases: TGTGCCAGCAGCTTGTCAGGGAAGGAAAAACTGTTTTTT.

The chain couples TRBV20-1 to TRBJ2-3; TRBD2 aligns across 7 bases. J lost 2 bases, V lost 0 bases, and 8 bases had no gene match. The germline CDR1 and CDR2 sequences are DFQATT and SNEGSKA (reference sequence). The CDR3 spans 16 residues. Here the CDR3 DNA reads TGCAGTGCTAGAGATCGTGTGCGGGGGTCCACAGATACGCAGTATTTT. It is translated as CSARDRVRGSTDTQYF.

This clonotype was picked up a small number of times. This chain links TRBV5-1 with TRBJ2-7; 10 bases line up with TRBD2. CDR3 size: 15 residues. The V gene's germline CDR1 is SGHRS and CDR2 YFSETQ. J gave up 3 bases and V 0 bases, and 3 bases lay outside the gene matches. CDR3 residues: CASSLVTSGNYEQYF. The CDR3 bases are TGCGCCAGCAGCTTGGTTACTAGCGGGAACTACGAGCAGTACTTC. The whole variable domain, filled in from reference TRBV5-1 and TRBJ2-7, reads KAGVTQTPRYLIKTRGQQVTLSCSPISGHRSVSWYQQTPGQGLQFLFEYFSETQRNKGNFPGRFSGRQFSNSRSEMNVSTLELGDSALYLCASSLVTSGNYEQYFGPGTRLTVT.